This T cell receptor (beta chain) was identified in a study of vaccination and CD4 T cells after COVID-19. Overall study: Overlapping spike peptides from SARS-CoV-2, HCoV-NL63, HCoV-OC43 and HCoV-229E served to stimulate the cells.

The treatment is: approximately 10-day PBMC culture with coronavirus spike peptide pools or control peptides (ViraFEST assay). Cultured CD4+ T cells had their DNA profiled by the Oncomine TCR Beta short-read assay. Cultures of CD4+ T cells served as the source for extracting genomic DNA. TCRdb processed the PCR reads anew with MiXCR; each CDR3 protein has one entry. The data show fewer than 15,000 distinct CDR3 sequences, about 60% seen once. A note on this clonotype: Its antigen is not known.

This sequence was found in a human donor who had recovered from COVID-19. The specimen comprised CD4+ T cells from blood, cultured in vitro, sampled before SARS-CoV-2 vaccination.

For the CDR3, the DNA is TGCGCCAGCAGCGTAGAACAAGAGACCCAGTACTTC. Protein: CASSVEQETQYF. The rearrangement joins TRBV5-1 to TRBJ2-5, with D uncertain. V was pared by 4 bases and J by 2 bases, with 6 bases between. Germline CDR1 SGHRS, CDR2 YFSETQ. The CDR3 is made up of 12 amino acids.